One sample yielded the 13 T cell receptor beta chains listed below, sequenced in a study of cytomegalovirus exposure and HLA in healthy donors. A multiplex PCR was run with 60 Vbeta primers and 13 Jbeta primers. Only in-frame clones appear in the TCRdb table, and some are missing; sequencing was by immunoSEQ multiplex PCR. Of 130,000 or so clones in the sample, 75% to 85% were seen once. Material for sequencing was PBMCs. Receptors originate from a female donor in good health and CMV-seropositive.

The chain uses TRBV9 and TRBJ2-1; D perhaps matches TRBD2 (6 bases). V gave up 3 bases and J gave up 0 bases, with 16 bases separating them. Germline V CDR1 and CDR2: SGDLS, YYNGEE. The CDR3 is made up of 17 amino acids. The CDR3, as DNA: TGTGCCAGCAGCGCACCTTCCGGGAGATCCTCCTACAATGAGCAGTTCTTC. Protein: CASSAPSGRSSYNEQFF.

The chain joins TRBV27 to TRBJ2-5; TRBD2 matches at 10 bases. The J call is in doubt because the DNA end fits TRBJ2-7 better. The CDR3 totals 14 residues. Germline V gene sequence: CDR1 MNHEY, CDR2 SMNVEV (reference sequence). In nucleotides, the CDR3 is TGTGCCAGCCGTCAGCGGGGGGGCCGATACGAGCAGTACTTC. As protein: CASRQRGGRYEQYF.

The chain uses TRBV28 and TRBJ1-2; D is possibly TRBD1 (6 bases). There are 14 residues in the CDR3. The germline CDR1 and CDR2 sequences are MDHEN and SYDVKM. V shed 4 bases and J shed 2 bases, with 11 bases lying between them. In DNA form, the CDR3 reads TGTGCCAGCAGTTACGGGCAGGGGAACTATGGCTACACCTTC. Translation gives CASSYGQGNYGYTF.

V gene TRBV5-6 combines with J gene TRBJ1-4, with 10 bases identical to TRBD1. The CDR3 is made up of 14 amino acids. The germline CDR1 and CDR2 sequences are SGHDT and YYEEEE. V lost 5 bases to trimming and J lost 4 bases; unmatched junction nucleotides: 2. The CDR3 bases are TGTGCCAGCAGGTGGACAGGGGGTAATGAAAAACTGTTTTTT. It is translated as CASRWTGGNEKLFF.

The J gene is TRBJ1-4, the V gene TRBV28; no clear D gene. V was pared by 6 bases and J by 12 bases, with 14 bases between. The germline V gene encodes CDR1 MDHEN and CDR2 SYDVKM. The length of the CDR3 is 12 residues. The CDR3 sequence is CASRPPGDELFF. In nucleotides, the CDR3 is TGTGCCAGCAGGCCCCCCGGGGATGAACTGTTTTTT.

The rearrangement joins TRBV11-2 to TRBJ1-6; D call uncertain. This CDR3 is 13 amino acids long. Between the trimmed V and J ends, which lost 8 bases and 7 bases, there was a span of 12 bases. Germline CDR1 reads SGHAT; CDR2 reads FQNNGV. CDR3 DNA: TGTGCCAGCCGCCCCGTTCGGAATTCACCCCTCCACTTT. Its protein product is CASRPVRNSPLHF.

The rearrangement joins TRBV6-1 to TRBJ2-3; the D gene is possibly TRBD1 (6 bases). Trimming pared 8 bases from V and 2 bases from J, leaving 14 bases between. This CDR3 is built from 14 residues. CDR1 is MNHNS, CDR2 SASEGT, per germline. CDR3 DNA: TGTGCCAGCCACCGACAGGCGAACACAGATACGCAGTATTTT. Translating gives CASHRQANTDTQYF.

The V and J genes are TRBV28 and TRBJ1-5; 12 bases are shared with TRBD1. This CDR3 comprises 15 residues. The V gene end was trimmed by 4 bases and the J gene end by 7 bases; junction bases not matched to a gene: 5. The germline CDR1 and CDR2 sequences are MDHEN and SYDVKM. This CDR3 is CASSSVGQGAQPQHF. The CDR3 DNA follows: TGTGCCAGCAGTTCCGTGGGACAGGGGGCACAGCCCCAGCATTTT.

The DNA of the CDR3 is TGTGCCAGCAGTTACGGACTAGCGGACTACGAGCAGTACTTC. It codes for CASSYGLADYEQYF. J is TRBJ2-5 and V is TRBV6-6; 10 positions match TRBD2. TRBJ2-7 matches the DNA end more closely, so the J call is doubtful. The CDR3 has 14 residues. Germline V gene lookup returns CDR1 MNHNY and CDR2 SVGAGI (reference sequence).

This clone was observed a single time. The gene calls are TRBV4-1 and TRBJ2-7; D gene unclear. Germline V gene data show CDR1 as MGHRA and CDR2 as YSYEKL. This CDR3 has 13 residues. The V end lost 0 bases, the J end lost 8 bases, and 11 bases lay between the germline ends. Here the CDR3 reads CASSQDVPGQQYF. The CDR3 nucleotides are TGCGCCAGCAGCCAAGATGTTCCGGGTCAGCAGTACTTC.

This clone showed up just a few times. The gene calls are TRBV4-2 and TRBJ2-5, with D possibly being TRBD2 (6 bases). V lost 3 bases and J 2 bases, leaving 10 bases between the germline ends. The CDR3 extends over 14 amino acids. Germline CDR1 reads LGHNA; CDR2 reads YNFKEQ. The CDR3 nucleotides read TGTGCCAGCAGCCACCCCCGGGAGCAAGAGACCCAGTACTTC. This encodes CASSHPREQETQYF.

This chain links TRBV19 with TRBJ2-1; 8 positions match TRBD2. The V gene's germline CDR1 is LNHDA and CDR2 SQIVND (reference sequence). This CDR3 has 15 residues. Unmatched junction bases numbered 3, after V lost 4 bases and J lost 1 base. In DNA form, the CDR3 reads TGTGCCAGTAGTACTCTAGCGGGTTCCTACAATGAGCAGTTCTTC. Its translation: CASSTLAGSYNEQFF.

The V gene is TRBV7-3, the J gene TRBJ1-1, with 12 bases that match TRBD1. Germline V CDR1 and CDR2: SGHTA, FQGTGA. V lost 5 bases, J lost 8 bases, and 3 bases stayed unmatched. There are 13 residues in the CDR3. CDR3 sequence reads: CASSTGTGGEAFF. The CDR3 bases are TGTGCCAGCAGCACCGGGACAGGGGGCGAAGCTTTCTTT.